This T cell receptor (beta chain) was identified during a study of graft-versus-host responses after intestinal transplantation. In the study overall: Induction using anti-thymocyte globulin, followed by tacrolimus and steroids for 2 to 4 years, was given to all recipients.

Measured with immunoSEQ multiplex PCR; TCRdb has only the in-frame clones, and not every one. The data show around 20,000 clones, around 90% seen once. Germline V gives CDR1 SGHRS, CDR2 YFSETQ. This CDR3 comprises 11 residues. Trimming took off 3 bases at V and 6 bases at J, with 4 bases between the two ends. This TCR derives from a human patient who received an intestinal transplant, so some T cells may come from the graft donor. The gene calls are TRBV5-1 and TRBJ2-1; D is unresolved. The specimen was PBMCs, collected roughly 54 weeks after transplant. CDR3 in DNA: TGCGCCAGCAGCTGGGGCAATGAGCAGTTCTTC. Translating it yields CASSWGNEQFF.